These 30 T cell receptor beta chains were all obtained from the same sample, sequenced in a study of shared clonotypes between healthy human individuals. Profiling relied on immunoSEQ multiplex PCR, and the TCRdb table lists in-frame clones only, not all of them. This table holds more than 2 million clones, approximately 94% found once. Naivety among CD8 cells was defined by CD45RO negativity and positive CCR7 selection, thereby excluding terminally differentiated effector memory CD45RA+ cells. Sequencing used naive CD8+ T cells sorted from blood. Every receptor here comes from a man aged 18 to 30 in good health.

The rearrangement links TRBV5-1 to TRBJ2-4; perhaps D is TRBD1 or TRBD2 (5 bases each). The V gene's germline CDR1 is SGHRS and CDR2 YFSETQ. V was clipped by 4 bases and J by 0 bases, with 17 bases between them. This CDR3 is built from 17 residues. DNA for the CDR3: TGCGCCAGCAGCCCGAGGGACGGAACCTTAGCCAAAAACATTCAGTACTTC. Its translation is CASSPRDGTLAKNIQYF.

This chain joins TRBV28 and TRBJ1-3; a weak D match, TRBD1 (5 bases). Germline values: CDR1 MDHEN, CDR2 SYDVKM. CDR3 size: 14 residues. The germline V and J ends were trimmed by 3 bases and 4 bases, with 10 bases remaining between them. CDR3 amino acids: CASSLRGEGNTIYF. CDR3 bases: TGTGCCAGCAGTTTGCGAGGGGAGGGAAACACCATATATTTT.

Notes on this clone: Other DNA sequences in this sample translate to the same CDR3. V is TRBV5-6 and J is TRBJ1-1; D not certain. The ends were cut back, 2 bases at V and 2 bases at J, with 4 bases in the middle. CDR3 length: 12 residues. Germline loops: CDR1 SGHDT, CDR2 YYEEEE. Here the CDR3 DNA reads TGTGCCAGCAGCTTAATAAACACTGAAGCTTTCTTT. This codes for CASSLINTEAFF.

This sequence joins TRBV10-3 and TRBJ2-5; TRBD2 is a possible D gene (6 bases). This CDR3 comprises 14 residues. Trimming removed 2 bases at V and 3 bases at J, with 10 bases between. CDR1 ENHRY and CDR2 SYGVKD come from the germline V gene. CDR3 sequence reads: CAISEKTREETQYF. Here the CDR3 DNA reads TGTGCCATCAGTGAGAAGACTAGAGAAGAGACCCAGTACTTC.

The chain uses TRBV4-3 and TRBJ2-1; 11 nucleotides agree with TRBD2. The CDR3 runs to 20 residues. The junction had 12 bases not matched to a gene; V was cut back by 2 bases and J by 0 bases. From germline, CDR1 is LGHNA and CDR2 YSLEER. The CDR3 reads CASSQPTSGSPISSYNEQFF. DNA of the CDR3: TGCGCCAGCAGCCAACCTACTAGCGGGAGTCCTATTAGCTCCTACAATGAGCAGTTCTTC.

The J gene is TRBJ2-7, the V gene TRBV6-1; D is perhaps TRBD2 (7 bases). Per the germline V gene, CDR1 is MNHNS and CDR2 is SASEGT. V dropped 1 base and J dropped 6 bases, with 10 bases sitting between them. CDR3 length: 13 residues. The CDR3: CASSEGRGGEQYF. The DNA of the CDR3 is TGTGCCAGCAGTGAAGGAAGGGGGGGCGAGCAGTACTTC.

The chain's CDR3 is CASSQSRDRVDLSYEQYF. CDR3 sequence (DNA): TGCGCCAGCAGTCAATCCCGGGACAGGGTCGACCTCTCCTACGAGCAGTACTTC. The chain uses TRBV23-1 and TRBJ2-7, with 9 bases matching TRBD1. TRBV23-1 is flagged as an ORF with uncertain function. This CDR3 contains 18 residues. Trimming cost V 0 bases and J 0 bases; bases outside gene matches: 9.

This clone was counted once. This chain joins TRBV12-5 and TRBJ2-1, with D uncertain. The V end was cut by 4 bases, the J end by 7 bases, with 2 bases between. This CDR3 comprises 10 residues. Germline V gives CDR1 LGHNT, CDR2 FRNRAP. In nucleotides, the CDR3 is TGTGCTAGTGGTTGGAATGAGCAGTTCTTC. Protein sequence: CASGWNEQFF.

The rearrangement joins TRBV27 to TRBJ1-4; D may be TRBD1 (6 bases). CDR3 size: 16 residues. Trimming removed 5 bases from V and 4 bases from J, with 17 bases in between. CDR1 is MNHEY, CDR2 SMNVEV, per germline (reference sequence). The CDR3 DNA follows: TGTGCCAGCAGTACGTTGTCGGTACAGGGTAATGAAAAACTGTTTTTT. It yields the protein CASSTLSVQGNEKLFF.

This chain uses TRBV2 with TRBJ2-7; 11 bases align to TRBD2. The CDR3 extends over 15 amino acids. Germline loops: CDR1 SNHLY, CDR2 FYNNEI. The V and J ends lost 6 bases and 6 bases, in that order; junction bases with no gene match: 10. The CDR3, as DNA: TGTGCCAGCAGCCCGACTAGCGGGACCTCTGGCGAGCAGTACTTC. Amino acids: CASSPTSGTSGEQYF.

With respect to this clone: Distinct nucleotide sequences in the sample also encode this CDR3. This chain's CDR3 is CASSPSWGGRAYEQYF. The CDR3, as DNA: TGTGCCAGCAGTCCCTCGTGGGGCGGGAGGGCCTACGAGCAGTACTTC. This chain uses TRBV27 with TRBJ2-7; 9 nucleotides line up with TRBD2. The CDR3 length is 16 residues. V was clipped by 5 bases and J by 2 bases; unmatched bases: 10. Per germline, CDR1 MNHEY and CDR2 SMNVEV (reference sequence).

This clone occurred once. The CDR3 here is CASRTNRGSGNTIYF. In DNA form, the CDR3 reads TGTGCCAGCAGGACCAACAGGGGATCTGGAAACACCATATATTTT. The chain couples TRBV7-8 to TRBJ1-3, with 7 bases lining up with TRBD1. J was trimmed by 1 base and V by 6 bases; bases with no gene match: 6. The germline gives CDR1 SGHVS, CDR2 FQNEAQ. The CDR3 extends over 15 amino acids.

The V and J genes are TRBV10-3 and TRBJ2-7, with D perhaps assigned TRBD1 or TRBD2 (5 bases each). The CDR3 extends over 12 amino acids. Germline CDR1 and CDR2: ENHRY and SYGVKD. V lost 10 bases, J lost 2 bases, and 12 bases lay in between. CDR3 nucleotide sequence: TGTGCCACCTGGGACGGTGCCTACGAGCAGTACTTC. It codes for CATWDGAYEQYF.

The chain recombines TRBV30 with TRBJ2-1; 11 bases agree with TRBD2. Germline CDR1 reads GTSNPN; CDR2 reads SVGIG (reference sequence). The V segment lost 0 bases and the J segment 5 bases; nucleotides outside the gene matches: 6. The CDR3 has 16 residues. CDR3 coding DNA: TGTGCCTGGAGTGTCGTGGGACTAGCGGCACACAATGAGCAGTTCTTC. Amino acids: CAWSVVGLAAHNEQFF.

The V call is TRBV4-1, the J call TRBJ2-3; D gene unclear. Germline V gives CDR1 MGHRA, CDR2 YSYEKL. V lost 0 bases to trimming and J lost 0 bases, with 10 bases between them. This CDR3 has 16 residues. This chain's CDR3 is CASSQEWTTSTDTQYF. DNA of the CDR3: TGCGCCAGCAGCCAAGAGTGGACCACTAGCACAGATACGCAGTATTTT.

The chain uses TRBV27 and TRBJ2-7, with D unclear. CDR1 MNHEY and CDR2 SMNVEV come from the germline V gene (reference sequence). V gave up 0 bases and J gave up 2 bases, with 11 bases separating them. The CDR3 loop spans 15 amino acids. CDR3 amino acids: CASSLSNPSTYEQYF. DNA of the CDR3: TGTGCCAGCAGTTTATCGAACCCAAGCACCTACGAGCAGTACTTC.

This clone was seen once. The rearrangement links TRBV13 to TRBJ2-3; 10 bases match TRBD2. Trimming took 3 bases from V and 0 from J; bases not matched to a gene: 6. The CDR3 sequence is 17 residues long. The germline gives CDR1 PRHDT, CDR2 FYEKMQ (reference sequence). The CDR3 region is CASSLELAGFSTDTQYF. As DNA, the CDR3 is TGTGCCAGCAGCTTGGAACTAGCGGGATTTAGCACAGATACGCAGTATTTT.

This chain connects TRBV6-1 to TRBJ1-3, with D possibly matching TRBD1 (5 bases). This CDR3 spans 14 amino acids. Trimming removed 10 bases at V and 0 bases at J, with 13 bases between. Germline assignment: CDR1 MNHNS and CDR2 SASEGT. The CDR3 spells CATTQDNSGNTIYF. The DNA of the CDR3 is TGTGCCACCACTCAGGACAACTCTGGAAACACCATATATTTT.

This sequence joins TRBV28 and TRBJ1-2, with a tentative D call TRBD1 (6 bases). V dropped 6 bases and J dropped 4 bases, with 18 bases sitting between them. The germline gives CDR1 MDHEN, CDR2 SYDVKM. This CDR3 is 15 amino acids long. The DNA for the CDR3 is TGTGCCAGCAGCTACTCAGGGGCTGCCCTCTATGGCTACACCTTC. This gives the protein CASSYSGAALYGYTF.

This clone was seen a single time. The chain is built from TRBV27 and TRBJ2-7, with 10 positions matching TRBD1. Germline V gene lookup returns CDR1 MNHEY and CDR2 SMNVEV (reference sequence). This CDR3 is 15 amino acids long. With 5 bases clipped from V and 2 bases from J, the junction kept 6 bases outside the gene matches. This chain's CDR3 is CASSLQGQGPYEQYF. For the CDR3, the DNA is TGTGCCAGCAGTCTCCAGGGACAGGGGCCCTACGAGCAGTACTTC.

The chain joins TRBV27 to TRBJ2-1, with 7 positions matching TRBD1. The CDR3 spans 15 residues. CDR1 MNHEY and CDR2 SMNVEV come from the germline V gene (reference sequence). V lost 8 bases to trimming and J lost 2 bases; unmatched junction nucleotides: 9. CDR3 sequence (DNA): TGTGCCAGCTGCGCCAGGGGGTCTCCCTACAATGAGCAGTTCTTC. Its translation is CASCARGSPYNEQFF.

The chain combines TRBV23-1 with TRBJ1-1, with a weak D call TRBD1 (5 bases). TRBV23-1 is an ORF, and what it does is uncertain. CDR3 length: 18 amino acids. V dropped 0 bases and J dropped 6 bases, with 23 bases sitting between them. CDR3: CASSQSNAGEGRVAEAFF. The CDR3 nucleotides are TGCGCCAGCAGTCAATCTAACGCGGGGGAGGGGAGGGTAGCTGAAGCTTTCTTT.

V gene TRBV27 combines with J gene TRBJ2-2; D perhaps matches TRBD2 (6 bases). Germline V gives CDR1 MNHEY, CDR2 SMNVEV (reference sequence). Trimming shortened V by 2 bases and J by 8 bases, and 15 bases separated the two germline ends. The CDR3 is made up of 15 amino acids. The CDR3 DNA reads as TGTGCCAGCAGTTTAATGAAAGGTGCGGGAGGGGAGCTGTTTTTT. Protein product: CASSLMKGAGGELFF.

On this clone: Its ends do not fully match the called genes, so a read error is possible. Other DNA sequences within the sample encode an identical CDR3. CDR3 DNA: TGTGCTAGCAGCCCCGGACTAGCCACAGATACGCAGTATTTT. Translating gives CASSPGLATDTQYF. The gene calls are TRBV7-7 and TRBJ2-3; the match to TRBD2 covers 8 bases. The CDR3 covers 14 residues. CDR1 and CDR2 (germline): SSHAT, FNYEAQ (reference sequence). The full variable domain, in which reference TRBV7-7 and TRBJ2-3 provide the parts outside the CDR3, is GAGVSQSPRYKVTKRGQDVTLRCDPISSHATLYWYQQALGQGPEFLTYFNYEAQPDKSGLPSDRFSAERPEGSISTLTIQRTEQRDSAMYRCASSPGLATDTQYFGPGTRLTVL.

A remark on this clone: Distinct nucleotide sequences in the sample also encode this CDR3. The chain joins TRBV5-4 to TRBJ2-3; D is perhaps TRBD2 (5 bases). The CDR3 consists of 13 residues. Germline V lookup: CDR1 SGHNT, CDR2 YYREEE (reference sequence). Trimming shortened V by 2 bases and J by 3 bases, and 7 bases separated the two germline ends. The CDR3 protein is CASSFRGTDTQYF. CDR3 in DNA: TGTGCCAGCAGCTTCCGAGGGACAGATACGCAGTATTTT.

This clone was found a few times. This specimen includes other DNA sequences encoding the same CDR3. The chain combines TRBV9 with TRBJ1-1; D uncertain. V was shortened by 0 bases and J by 0 bases, with 6 bases between the two germline ends. This CDR3 has 14 residues. Per the germline V gene, CDR1 is SGDLS and CDR2 is YYNGEE. CDR3 sequence reads: CASSVGAMNTEAFF. The DNA of the CDR3 is TGTGCCAGCAGCGTAGGGGCCATGAACACTGAAGCTTTCTTT.

The chain links TRBV19 to TRBJ1-5; 8 positions match TRBD1. The CDR3 is 15 residues long. With 4 bases clipped from V and 6 bases from J, the junction kept 8 bases outside the gene matches. From germline, CDR1 is LNHDA and CDR2 SQIVND (reference sequence). The DNA of the CDR3 is TGTGCCAGTAGTAATGACAGGGGCACAGGTCAGCCCCAGCATTTT. It yields the protein CASSNDRGTGQPQHF.

This chain uses TRBV7-9 with TRBJ2-2; a weak D match, TRBD1 (5 bases). This CDR3 region has 16 residues. The germline V gene encodes CDR1 SEHNR and CDR2 FQNEAQ (reference sequence). Trimming pared 5 bases from V and 3 bases from J, leaving 16 bases between. For the CDR3, the DNA is TGTGCCAGCAGCCAGCTGTCAGGGATGGACACCGGGGAGCTGTTTTTT. It translates to CASSQLSGMDTGELFF.

The J gene is TRBJ1-2, the V gene TRBV29-1; 7 bases fit TRBD1. Germline values: CDR1 SQVTM, CDR2 ANQGSEA. The CDR3 runs to 16 residues. V lost 0 bases and J lost 1; bases outside the gene matches: 8. CDR3 sequence: CSVEDERGLYNYGYTF. Here the CDR3 DNA reads TGCAGCGTTGAAGATGAGAGGGGGCTCTATAACTATGGCTACACCTTC.

This chain links TRBV10-3 with TRBJ2-7, with D possibly matching TRBD2 (5 bases). Germline V gives CDR1 ENHRY, CDR2 SYGVKD. CDR3 size: 14 residues. Trimming removed 4 bases at V and 2 bases at J, with 12 bases between. This chain's CDR3 is CAISVEGSTYEQYF. In DNA form, the CDR3 reads TGTGCCATCAGTGTAGAGGGTTCAACCTACGAGCAGTACTTC.